This T cell receptor (beta chain) was found in a study of molecular identifiers for immune sequencing clone quantification. The CDR3 is made up of 14 amino acids. CDR1 and CDR2 from the germline V gene are SQVTM and ANQGSEA. Trimming removed 7 bases from V and 2 bases from J; junction bases left unmatched: 11. This clonotype came up many times. TCRdb re-derived calls from the PCR reads in MiXCR, one entry per CDR3 protein. The sample has 40,000 to 45,000 distinct CDR3 sequences, 15% to 20% seen once; the top ten hold about 1.1%. This clonotype was sampled from a human donor in good health. Some libraries in this study had Jurkat cell RNA spiked in. Sequencing used naive CD8+ T cells from blood, with Jurkat cell RNA spiked in. The subset here: FACS-sorted CD8+CD4-CCR7+CD45RA+ naive T cells. The rearrangement joins TRBV29-1 to TRBJ2-7; TRBD1 matches at 7 bases. The CDR3 bases are TGCAGCGCCGCATCGACAGGGATTCCCTACGAGCAGTACTTC. As protein: CSAASTGIPYEQYF.